The present TCR beta chain was sequenced within a study of identical twins. TCRdb re-analysed the 5' RACE reads in MiXCR, keeping a single row per CDR3 protein. The repertoire holds 520,000 or so distinct CDR3 sequences, with less than 25% as singletons. The germline V gene encodes CDR1 MNHNS and CDR2 SASEGT. CDR3 size: 15 residues. The ends were cut back, 6 bases at V and 1 base at J, with 16 bases in the middle. These data also formed part of another study, on T cells expressing NK-cell markers. That source reports: Seven donors tested HCMV-seropositive and one tested seronegative among the eight sequenced. In roughly six donors, dominant CD3+CD56+NKG2C+ clonotypes ranked among the top 10 CD8+ clonotypes.

Sequenced material: CD4+ T cells sorted from blood. The sequence came from a woman between 18 and 29 years old in good health. The V call is TRBV6-1, the J call TRBJ2-7, with D maybe TRBD2 (6 bases). Written as DNA, the CDR3 is TGTGCCAGCAGCAGCGGTGGTGGGGGGTCCTACGAGCAGTACTTC. This sequence encodes CASSSGGGGSYEQYF.